This TCR beta chain was identified during a study of graft-versus-host responses after intestinal transplantation. Study details: Every recipient underwent anti-thymocyte globulin induction, then tacrolimus and steroids for roughly three years.

Regarding this clone: Its antigen remains unidentified.

Some clones are missing from TCRdb's copy, which holds only in-frame ones; the method was immunoSEQ multiplex PCR. Of tens of thousands of clones listed, about 88% are singletons. Study-wide points: Subjects displaying graft-donor T cell macrochimerism possessed elevated graft-versus-host to host-versus-graft clonal ratios inside allografts. Association was observed between peak circulating GvH clone levels and early post-transplant HvG declines. Analysis identified GvH clones in recipient marrow, with some appearing first in ileum or blood.

This CDR3 has 12 amino acids. Germline CDR1 reads SGHTA; CDR2 reads FQGNSA. Trimming removed 5 bases at V and 2 bases at J, with 5 bases between. The input for sequencing was PBMCs, taken about 62 days after intestinal transplantation. This clonotype originated in a human patient who received an intestinal transplant, so some T cells may come from the graft donor. The rearrangement joins TRBV7-2 to TRBJ2-3; the D is unclear. The CDR3 region is CASSKITDTQYF. DNA for the CDR3: TGTGCCAGCAGCAAGATCACAGATACGCAGTATTTT.